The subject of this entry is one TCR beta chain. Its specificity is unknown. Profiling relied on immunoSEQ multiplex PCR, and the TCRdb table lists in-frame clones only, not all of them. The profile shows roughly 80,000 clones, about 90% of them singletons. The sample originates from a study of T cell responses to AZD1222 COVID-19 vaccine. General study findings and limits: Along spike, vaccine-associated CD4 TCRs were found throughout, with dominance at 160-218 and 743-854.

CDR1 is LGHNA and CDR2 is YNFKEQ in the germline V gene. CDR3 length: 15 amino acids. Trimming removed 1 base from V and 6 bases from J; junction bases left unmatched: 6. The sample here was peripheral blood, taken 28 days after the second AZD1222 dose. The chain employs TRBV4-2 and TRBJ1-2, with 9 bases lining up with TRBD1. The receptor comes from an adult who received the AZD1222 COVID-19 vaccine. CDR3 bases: TGTGCCAGCAGCCAAGGACCGGGACAGGGCAATGGCTACACCTTC. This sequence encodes CASSQGPGQGNGYTF.